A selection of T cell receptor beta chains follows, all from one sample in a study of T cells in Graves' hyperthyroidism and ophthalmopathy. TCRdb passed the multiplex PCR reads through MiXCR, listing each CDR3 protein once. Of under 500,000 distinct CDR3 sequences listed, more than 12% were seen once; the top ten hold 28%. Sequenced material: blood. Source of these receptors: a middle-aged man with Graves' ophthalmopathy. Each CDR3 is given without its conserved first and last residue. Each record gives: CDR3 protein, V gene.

CDR3 protein: ASSRWGQGGTDTQY
V gene: TRBV7-8

CDR3 protein: ASSPYRTGGDEQY
V gene: TRBV14

CDR3 protein: ASSDSGTRSEAF
V gene: TRBV9

CDR3 protein: ASSQGAQAQY
V gene: TRBV3-1

CDR3 protein: SALADLNEQF
V gene: TRBV20-1

CDR3 protein: AWSTGGWQPQH
V gene: TRBV30

CDR3 protein: AWSGAGEQF
V gene: TRBV30

CDR3 protein: ATSLGNSGANVLT
V gene: TRBV24-1

CDR3 protein: ASSIPDRVGGGYT
V gene: TRBV19

CDR3 protein: ASSAARGANQPQH
V gene: TRBV7-6

CDR3 protein: ASRRAGYNEQF
V gene: TRBV6-1

CDR3 protein: ASSPGGGGTEAF
V gene: TRBV7-6

CDR3 protein: ASSNRDRVSYEQY
V gene: TRBV5-1

CDR3 protein: SATRTEFQF
V gene: TRBV20-1

CDR3 protein: ASSVSQGETQY
V gene: TRBV9

CDR3 protein: AWNWGAVTDTQY
V gene: TRBV30

CDR3 protein: ASSFFVGQGSSYEQY
V gene: TRBV28

CDR3 protein: SAREAGAVSQPQH
V gene: TRBV20-1

CDR3 protein: ASSQEQGVRGETQY
V gene: TRBV3-1

CDR3 protein: SVGTGTVNTEAF
V gene: TRBV29-1

CDR3 protein: ASSLQGGTQETQY
V gene: TRBV7-9

CDR3 protein: ASSEQEVGIGIQY
V gene: TRBV2

CDR3 protein: ASSPERTMNTEAF
V gene: TRBV18

CDR3 protein: ASSPTGARQGTIY
V gene: TRBV28

CDR3 protein: ASSRPPRGGAEKGGYT
V gene: TRBV2

CDR3 protein: SALAGGNEQF
V gene: TRBV20-1

CDR3 protein: ASSFLQGGEAF
V gene: TRBV19

CDR3 protein: ASSSGRALSNEQF
V gene: TRBV7-9

CDR3 protein: ASSLAGRPNTGELF
V gene: TRBV5-4

CDR3 protein: AISEFAGGPDTQY
V gene: TRBV10-3

CDR3 protein: SARDPGVAGAGNEQF
V gene: TRBV20-1

CDR3 protein: ASSPPGFGYT
V gene: TRBV3-1

CDR3 protein: ASSPPGGRDFTDTQY
V gene: TRBV18

CDR3 protein: ASSLRSWEKERGPAYEQY
V gene: TRBV27

CDR3 protein: ASRRITSGRAETQY
V gene: TRBV4-2

CDR3 protein: ASSARTSGGEQF
V gene: TRBV3-1

CDR3 protein: ASSLALGGNTIY
V gene: TRBV3-1

CDR3 protein: ASSQSRRLAGGPYNEQF
V gene: TRBV4-2

CDR3 protein: AWTSRTYNEQF
V gene: TRBV30

CDR3 protein: ASSLTYRSGRAQDTQY
V gene: TRBV7-3

CDR3 protein: ASSSGNEQF
V gene: TRBV12-3/TRBV12-4

CDR3 protein: ASSPWTSGLGQF
V gene: TRBV7-9

CDR3 protein: ASTTTGDTQY
V gene: TRBV3-1

CDR3 protein: ASSPGTSGNTGELF
V gene: TRBV11-2

CDR3 protein: ASCLSGHTGELF
V gene: TRBV6-1

CDR3 protein: ASSNLAGTSTDTQY
V gene: TRBV19

CDR3 protein: ASSQGLLGLHNEQF
V gene: TRBV3-1

CDR3 protein: ASSPELLKETQY
V gene: TRBV18

CDR3 protein: ASSYIRSGANVLT
V gene: TRBV7-8